Presented here are 4 T cell receptor beta chains from one specimen sequenced in a study of shared clonotypes between healthy human individuals. The repertoire was sequenced with immunoSEQ multiplex PCR; TCRdb's copy has only in-frame clones and lacks some. The sample holds roughly 2.2 million clones, 85% to 95% seen once. The material sequenced was naive CD4+ T cells from PBMCs. The subset: CD45RA+ positively selected. All receptors come from a man aged 18-30 years in good health. Some clones in this sample may be carry-over from other donors' samples.

Of note for this clone: The sample holds other DNA sequences that translate to the same CDR3. CDR3 sequence (DNA): TGCGCCAGCAGCTTGGGGGTGGCGGGAGGCACAGATACGCAGTATTTT. It specifies CASSLGVAGGTDTQYF. The gene calls are TRBV5-1 and TRBJ2-3; 7 bases match TRBD2. In germline, CDR1 is SGHRS, CDR2 YFSETQ. V trimming: 0 bases; J trimming: 1 base; junction bases outside the gene matches: 5. The length of the CDR3 is 16 residues.

The J gene is TRBJ1-4, the V gene TRBV25-1, with D possibly TRBD1 on 5 matching bases. The CDR3 is 15 amino acids. With 3 bases removed from V and 4 bases from J, the gap between germline ends came to 12 bases. CDR1 and CDR2 (germline): MGHDK, SYGVNS. CDR3 sequence (DNA): TGTGCCAGCAGTGAGGGTTGGGGGATTAATGAAAAACTGTTTTTT. Protein sequence: CASSEGWGINEKLFF.

The chain employs TRBV7-6 and TRBJ1-5, with D unresolved. Germline V CDR1 and CDR2: SGHVS, FNYEAQ. V was clipped by 4 bases and J by 2 bases, with 6 bases between them. CDR3 length equals 13 residues. CDR3 nucleotides: TGTGCCAGCAGCTCAGAAGGCAATCAGCCCCAGCATTTT. The encoded protein is CASSSEGNQPQHF.

The CDR3 DNA sequence: TGTGCCAGCAGCGGGACTAGCGGACCAAATGAGCAGTTCTTC. Its translation is CASSGTSGPNEQFF. The V and J genes are TRBV7-7 and TRBJ2-1; 11 nucleotides align to TRBD2. Germline CDR1 is SSHAT and CDR2 is FNYEAQ (reference sequence). CDR3 length equals 14 residues. V was pared by 5 bases and J by 7 bases, with 4 bases of the junction left unmatched.